Below, 8 T cell receptor beta chains from the same sample are listed, as sequenced in a study of T-cell reconstitution after alpha-beta-depleted transplantation in children. For TCRbeta, the library was prepared with unique molecular identifiers. TCRdb reprocessed the PCR reads via MiXCR and lists one record per CDR3 protein. The table shows fewer than 250,000 distinct CDR3 sequences, with around 7.8% occurring only once. The sequencing used PBMCs, mostly from graft donor cells, collected 180 days after TCRalphabeta/CD19-depleted stem cell transplant. These receptors all stem from a male patient aged 10 to 17 who had a stem cell transplant for acute lymphoblastic leukemia, so the T cells may come from the graft donor.

This clonotype came up many times. The chain is built from TRBV10-3 and TRBJ1-1, with 7 bases aligning to TRBD1. The junction had 8 bases not matched to a gene; V was cut back by 2 bases and J by 5 bases. CDR1 ENHRY and CDR2 SYGVKD come from the germline V gene. This CDR3 region has 15 residues. Here the CDR3 DNA reads TGTGCCATCAGTGAGGGGGACAGAGGGTGGACTGAAGCTTTCTTT. Protein product: CAISEGDRGWTEAFF.

This clonotype occurred many times. The V call is TRBV29-1, the J call TRBJ2-7; a possible D gene is TRBD2 (5 bases). Between the trimmed V and J ends, which lost 4 bases and 0 bases, there was a span of 13 bases. CDR1 is SQVTM and CDR2 is ANQGSEA in the germline V gene. The CDR3 has 14 amino acids. In DNA, the CDR3 is TGCAGCGTTGCAAACGGACTTCTCTCCTACGAGCAGTACTTC. This gives the protein CSVANGLLSYEQYF.

Many counts were recorded for this clonotype. The genes are TRBV5-1 and TRBJ2-7; perhaps TRBD1 as D (5 bases). Germline values: CDR1 SGHRS, CDR2 YFSETQ. CDR3 size: 14 residues. Trimming cost V 0 bases and J 5 bases, with 12 bases left between them. The DNA for the CDR3 is TGCGCCAGCAGCTTGGTTACAGGTGGCCACGAGCAGTACTTC. It is translated as CASSLVTGGHEQYF.

This clonotype qualifies as medium-sized. CDR3 sequence (DNA): TGCGCCAGCGGGAAGGATAGTCTCGGAAACACCGGGGAGCTGTTTTTT. Translating gives CASGKDSLGNTGELFF. The chain joins TRBV10-1 to TRBJ2-2; no definite D call. This CDR3 region has 16 residues. Trimming removed 8 bases from V and 2 bases from J, with 18 bases in between. The germline gives CDR1 WNHNN, CDR2 SYGVQD (reference sequence).

This clonotype was found many times. The V call is TRBV7-3, the J call TRBJ2-2; 7 nucleotides match TRBD1. This CDR3 has 16 residues. J lost 4 bases, V lost 1 base, and 6 bases had no gene match. Germline V gene sequence: CDR1 SGHTA, CDR2 FQGTGA. CDR3 in amino acids: CASSLRQGESTGELFF. CDR3 sequence (DNA): TGTGCCAGCAGCTTAAGGCAGGGGGAGAGCACCGGGGAGCTGTTTTTT. The entire variable domain, with the rest obtained from reference TRBV7-3 and TRBJ2-2, is as follows: GAGVSQTPSNKVTEKGKYVELRCDPISGHTALYWYRQSLGQGPEFLIYFQGTGAADDSGLPNDRFFAVRPEGSVSTLKIQRTERGDSAVYLCASSLRQGESTGELFFGEGSRLTVL.

The chain has TRBV7-2 and TRBJ2-1; D gene uncertain. The CDR3 runs 17 residues. Trimming shortened V by 2 bases and J by 0 bases, and 14 bases separated the two germline ends. Germline V gene data show CDR1 as SGHTA and CDR2 as FQGNSA. CDR3 sequence: CASSLSPAPRSYNEQFF. Written as DNA, the CDR3 is TGTGCCAGCAGCTTATCGCCGGCTCCTCGCTCCTACAATGAGCAGTTCTTC. Together with reference TRBV7-2 and TRBJ2-1, the CDR3 gives the full variable domain: GAGVSQSPSNKVTEKGKDVELRCDPISGHTALYWYRQSLGQGLEFLIYFQGNSAPDKSGLPSDRFSAERTGGSVSTLTIQRTQQEDSAVYLCASSLSPAPRSYNEQFFGPGTRLTVL.

This clonotype was recorded at least ten times. The chain joins TRBV15 to TRBJ2-7; TRBD1 agrees at 10 bases. Losses at the gene ends were 1 base for V and 4 bases for J; bases not matched to a gene: 13. Germline CDR1 is LNHNV and CDR2 is YYDKDF (reference sequence). The CDR3 totals 18 residues. The CDR3 coding sequence is TGTGCCACCAGCAGAGTTGGGGTACGAGGACAGGGGGTATACGAGCAGTACTTC. This sequence encodes CATSRVGVRGQGVYEQYF.

The chain has TRBV19 and TRBJ2-2; 7 bases are a match to TRBD1. CDR3 length: 14 amino acids. Looked up from germline, CDR1 is LNHDA and CDR2 is SQIVND (reference sequence). V shed 3 bases and J 6 bases; nucleotides not matched to a gene: 4. CDR3 coding DNA: TGTGCCAGTAGTATCCCGGGGACAGCCGGGGAGCTGTTTTTT. It yields the protein CASSIPGTAGELFF. The whole variable domain, remainder taken from reference TRBV19 and TRBJ2-2, is DGGITQSPKYLFRKEGQNVTLSCEQNLNHDAMYWYRQDPGQGLRLIYYSQIVNDFQKGDIAEGYSVSREKKESFPLTVTSAQKNPTAFYLCASSIPGTAGELFFGEGSRLTVL.